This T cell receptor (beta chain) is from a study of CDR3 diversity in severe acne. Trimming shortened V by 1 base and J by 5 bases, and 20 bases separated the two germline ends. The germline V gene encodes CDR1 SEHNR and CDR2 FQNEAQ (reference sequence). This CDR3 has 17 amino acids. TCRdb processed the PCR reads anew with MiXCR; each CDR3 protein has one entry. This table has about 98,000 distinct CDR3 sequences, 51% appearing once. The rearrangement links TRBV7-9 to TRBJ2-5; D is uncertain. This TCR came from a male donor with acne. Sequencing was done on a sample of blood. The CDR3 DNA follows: TGTGCCAGCAGCTTAGTGCTATCGCGACCCCCTATGGAGACCCAGTACTTC. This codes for CASSLVLSRPPMETQYF.